Presented here are 22 T cell receptor beta chains from one specimen sequenced in a study of blood T cell repertoires in COVID-19. This table comes from immunoSEQ multiplex PCR, and its TCRdb copy is limited to in-frame clones, with some not included. The data hold some 370,000 clones, with around 91% observed a single time. Specimen: peripheral blood. The source is a man younger than 35 with active or convalescent COVID-19.

The CDR3 bases are TGTGCCAGCAGCTCCCGGACTAGCGGGAGTATTTACGAGCAGTACTTC. Protein sequence: CASSSRTSGSIYEQYF. The chain couples TRBV7-2 to TRBJ2-7; 13 bases match TRBD2. The V gene end was trimmed by 4 bases and the J gene end by 4 bases; junction bases not matched to a gene: 7. This CDR3 comprises 16 residues. Per the germline V gene, CDR1 is SGHTA and CDR2 is FQGNSA. The full variable domain, rest sourced from reference TRBV7-2 and TRBJ2-7, is GAGVSQSPSNKVTEKGKDVELRCDPISGHTALYWYRQSLGQGLEFLIYFQGNSAPDKSGLPSDRFSAERTGGSVSTLTIQRTQQEDSAVYLCASSSRTSGSIYEQYFGPGTRLTVT.

This chain uses TRBV11-3 with TRBJ2-7; D is possibly TRBD2 (6 bases). CDR3 length: 13 residues. Germline V gives CDR1 SGHNT, CDR2 YENEEA. The V and J ends lost 0 bases and 6 bases respectively, with 9 bases between them. The CDR3 region is CASSLDGGFEQYF. The CDR3 DNA reads as TGTGCCAGCAGCTTAGATGGAGGGTTCGAGCAGTACTTC.

This rearrangement joins TRBV5-6 to TRBJ1-2; 11 bases align to TRBD1. This CDR3 is built from 16 residues. With 3 bases clipped from V and 9 bases from J, the junction kept 13 bases outside the gene matches. Germline CDR1 and CDR2: SGHDT and YYEEEE. CDR3 nucleotides: TGTGCCAGCAGCTCCGCCGCGGCGGGACAGGGGGAGCGCTACACCTTC. Translation: CASSSAAAGQGERYTF.

This chain links TRBV18 with TRBJ2-7; a possible D gene is TRBD2 (5 bases). Trimming pared 6 bases from V and 2 bases from J, leaving 5 bases between. Germline loops: CDR1 KGHSH, CDR2 LQKENI. This CDR3 has 11 amino acids. The CDR3 DNA sequence: TGTGCCAGCTCCGGGACCTACGAGCAGTACTTC. Amino acids: CASSGTYEQYF. The variable domain in full, with the rest retrieved from reference TRBV18 and TRBJ2-7, is NAGVMQNPRHLVRRRGQEARLRCSPMKGHSHVYWYRQLPEEGLKFMVYLQKENIIDESGMPKERFSAEFPKEGPSILRIQQVVRGDSAAYFCASSGTYEQYFGPGTRLTVT.

The chain links TRBV10-3 to TRBJ1-6; D call uncertain. V was cut by 8 bases and J by 6 bases, with 14 bases left in between. Per germline, CDR1 ENHRY and CDR2 SYGVKD. The CDR3 covers 14 residues. For the CDR3, the DNA is TGTGCCATCCGGGAAGGACGGAGTAATTCACCCCTCCACTTT. Protein sequence: CAIREGRSNSPLHF.

About this clone itself: One end of the junction is discordant with germline, which a read error may explain. CDR3 sequence (DNA): TGTGCCAGCAGCCAGTTCCGGGACAGGGCCCCTGGGGCCAACGTGCTGACTTTC. Its translation: CASSQFRDRAPGANVLTF. V is TRBV3-1 (or the pseudogene TRBV3-2) and J is TRBJ2-6; 9 bases align to TRBD1. The CDR3 is 18 residues long. In germline, CDR1 is LGHDT, CDR2 YNNKEL (reference sequence).

The rearrangement uses TRBV7-9 and TRBJ2-5; 9 nucleotides match TRBD1. The CDR3 extends over 15 amino acids. Per germline, CDR1 SEHNR and CDR2 FQNEAQ (reference sequence). The junction had 5 bases not matched to a gene; V was cut back by 1 base and J by 5 bases. The CDR3 DNA is TGTGCCAGCAGCTTAGACAGGGGGCAGGGCGAGACCCAGTACTTC. This encodes CASSLDRGQGETQYF.

The chain has TRBV30 and TRBJ2-7; 7 bases are a match to TRBD1. Trimming took 8 bases from V and 5 from J; bases not matched to a gene: 9. Germline CDR1 reads GTSNPN; CDR2 reads SVGIG (reference sequence). The CDR3 runs 12 residues. DNA for the CDR3: TGTGCCGGGGACAGTACGGTCCACGAGCAGTACTTC. It codes for CAGDSTVHEQYF. Full variable domain (outside the CDR3, taken from reference TRBV30 and TRBJ2-7): SQTIHQWPATLVQPVGSPLSLECTVEGTSNPNLYWYRQAAGRGLQLLFYSVGIGQISSEVPQNLSASRPQDRQFILSSKKLLLSDSGFYLCAGDSTVHEQYFGPGTRLTVT.

The rearrangement joins TRBV7-9 to TRBJ1-2; TRBD1 agrees at 7 bases. V gave up 2 bases and J gave up 3 bases; unmatched junction bases: 6. This CDR3 is 15 amino acids long. The germline V gene has CDR1 SEHNR and CDR2 FQNEAQ (reference sequence). The CDR3 is CASSLKGALYYGYTF. The DNA of the CDR3 is TGTGCCAGCAGCTTAAAGGGGGCCTTATACTATGGCTACACCTTC.

In DNA form, the CDR3 reads TGTGCCAGCAGTTCGAACCCCCTAAAAGGTGCGGGGAGAGCCTACGAGCAGTACTTC. It is translated as CASSSNPLKGAGRAYEQYF. The V gene is TRBV28, the J gene TRBJ2-7; TRBD2 might be the D (6 bases). From germline, CDR1 is MDHEN and CDR2 SYDVKM. The V gene lost 4 bases and the J gene lost 2 bases, with 27 bases spanning the gap. The CDR3 is made up of 19 amino acids. The complete variable domain, with remaining parts taken from reference TRBV28 and TRBJ2-7, reads DVKVTQSSRYLVKRTGEKVFLECVQDMDHENMFWYRQDPGLGLRLIYFSYDVKMKEKGDIPEGYSVSREKKERFSLILESASTNQTSMYLCASSSNPLKGAGRAYEQYFGPGTRLTVT.

V gene TRBV7-2 combines with J gene TRBJ1-5; D ambiguous. This CDR3 is built from 15 residues. Germline CDR1 reads SGHTA; CDR2 reads FQGNSA. V was cut by 3 bases and J by 4 bases, with 13 bases left in between. The CDR3 coding sequence is TGTGCCAGCAGCTTCTCGGGGAAAGGAAATCAGCCCCAGCATTTT. Its protein product is CASSFSGKGNQPQHF.

The genes are TRBV7-8 and TRBJ1-5; TRBD1 matches 9 bases. Unmatched junction bases numbered 10, after V lost 4 bases and J lost 3 bases. Per germline, CDR1 SGHVS and CDR2 FQNEAQ. The CDR3 is 17 residues long. CDR3 loop: CASSSRTGVSVNQPQHF. CDR3 DNA sequence: TGTGCCAGCAGCTCGAGGACAGGGGTGAGTGTCAATCAGCCCCAGCATTTT.

The chain carries TRBV27 and TRBJ2-2; TRBD1 matches at 7 bases. The CDR3 totals 14 residues. The V gene's germline CDR1 is MNHEY and CDR2 SMNVEV (reference sequence). Trimming removed 6 bases from V and 6 bases from J; junction bases left unmatched: 7. Here the CDR3 DNA reads TGTGCCAGCAGACATCTGCAGGGGGCCGGGGAGCTGTTTTTT. Translation gives CASRHLQGAGELFF.

This sequence joins TRBV19 and TRBJ2-5; perhaps TRBD2 as D (6 bases). V was shortened by 3 bases and J by 3 bases, with 8 bases between the two germline ends. Germline V lookup: CDR1 LNHDA, CDR2 SQIVND (reference sequence). The CDR3 contains 13 residues. CDR3 region: CASSIGGKETQYF. The CDR3 DNA is TGTGCCAGTAGTATCGGAGGGAAAGAGACCCAGTACTTC. Full variable domain (remainder filled in from reference TRBV19 and TRBJ2-5): DGGITQSPKYLFRKEGQNVTLSCEQNLNHDAMYWYRQDPGQGLRLIYYSQIVNDFQKGDIAEGYSVSREKKESFPLTVTSAQKNPTAFYLCASSIGGKETQYFGPGTRLLVL.

V usage is TRBV27 and J usage is TRBJ2-1; 14 bases line up with TRBD2. CDR1 is MNHEY and CDR2 is SMNVEV in the germline V gene (reference sequence). The length of the CDR3 is 17 residues. Trimming removed 6 bases from V and 3 bases from J; junction bases left unmatched: 7. CDR3 region: CASRGLAGVYDYNEQFF. For the CDR3, the DNA is TGTGCCAGCAGGGGACTAGCGGGAGTCTACGACTACAATGAGCAGTTCTTC.

The sample holds one count of this clone. The chain joins TRBV7-6 to TRBJ1-4, with D possibly matching TRBD1 (6 bases). The V end lost 4 bases, the J end lost 7 bases, and 19 bases lay between the germline ends. The CDR3 spans 16 residues. Per germline, CDR1 SGHVS and CDR2 FNYEAQ. The CDR3, as DNA: TGTGCCAGCAGCTCACTTTTAGGGGGTCCCTCTGAAAAACTGTTTTTT. Its protein is CASSSLLGGPSEKLFF.

This clone was counted once. The gene calls are TRBV5-1 and TRBJ2-5, with TRBD2 identical over 8 bases. Germline loops: CDR1 SGHRS, CDR2 YFSETQ. The length of the CDR3 is 13 residues. The V gene end was trimmed by 6 bases and the J gene end by 2 bases; junction bases not matched to a gene: 3. This CDR3 reads CASTREGQETQYF. CDR3 DNA: TGCGCCAGCACCCGGGAGGGGCAAGAGACCCAGTACTTC.

The rearrangement links TRBV6-6 to TRBJ2-2; a weak D match, TRBD2 (5 bases). Germline CDR1 is MNHNY and CDR2 is SVGAGI (reference sequence). This CDR3 has 12 residues. The CDR3 nucleotides read TGTAGTTCCGGGAAGAACACCGGGGAGCTGTTTTTT. Its protein is CSSGKNTGELFF.

V usage is TRBV5-8 and J usage is TRBJ2-2; 7 positions match TRBD2. Germline CDR1 SGHTS, CDR2 YDEGEE. The CDR3 is 13 amino acids. J was trimmed by 5 bases and V by 3 bases; bases with no gene match: 1. Here the CDR3 reads CASSSGLTGELFF. The CDR3 bases are TGTGCCAGCAGCTCGGGACTAACCGGGGAGCTGTTTTTT.

The rearrangement links TRBV7-3 to TRBJ2-7, with 7 nucleotides matching TRBD1. CDR1 SGHTA and CDR2 FQGTGA come from the germline V gene. V shed 5 bases and J 5 bases; nucleotides not matched to a gene: 9. The CDR3 runs 14 residues. The CDR3 DNA follows: TGTGCCAGCAGCACCGGGACAGCACACGACGAGCAGTACTTC. As protein: CASSTGTAHDEQYF.

V gene TRBV14 combines with J gene TRBJ2-7; 11 nucleotides match TRBD1. CDR1 is SGHDN, CDR2 FVKESK, per germline. The length of the CDR3 is 16 residues. V gave up 1 base and J gave up 3 bases; unmatched junction bases: 5. The CDR3 spells CASSQARTGGFYEQYF. For the CDR3, the DNA is TGTGCCAGCAGCCAAGCCCGGACAGGGGGCTTCTACGAGCAGTACTTC.

This chain links TRBV7-8 with TRBJ2-7; TRBD1 matches 8 bases. There are 13 residues in the CDR3. J lost 5 bases, V lost 5 bases, and 5 bases had no gene match. Germline V lookup: CDR1 SGHVS, CDR2 FQNEAQ. CDR3 residues: CASSRDRGNEQYF. The CDR3 DNA reads TGTGCCAGCAGCCGAGACAGGGGCAACGAGCAGTACTTC.